This entry lists 24 T cell receptor beta chains sequenced from one sample in a study of cytotoxic CD8 clonotypes in ibrutinib-treated CLL. Produced via immunoSEQ multiplex PCR; TCRdb's table is partial and in-frame only. The sample holds 65,000 to 90,000 clones, over 65% seen once. The sample in question was PBMCs, obtained after 24 months of ibrutinib treatment. These receptor sequences come from a human donor with chronic lymphocytic leukemia.

This chain links TRBV27 with TRBJ1-4; D may be TRBD1 (5 bases). The germline V and J ends were trimmed by 6 bases and 2 bases, with 13 bases remaining between them. CDR1 and CDR2 (germline): MNHEY, SMNVEV (reference sequence). This CDR3 comprises 15 residues. The CDR3 coding sequence is TGTGCCAGCAGGGCGTTGGGGGGGACTAATGAAAAACTGTTTTTT. Translation gives CASRALGGTNEKLFF.

This rearrangement joins TRBV18 to TRBJ1-1, with TRBD1 identical over 7 bases. This CDR3 spans 12 amino acids. J was trimmed by 8 bases and V by 5 bases; bases with no gene match: 5. The germline gives CDR1 KGHSH, CDR2 LQKENI. The CDR3 is CASSWDSPEAFF. The CDR3 DNA follows: TGTGCCAGCTCATGGGACAGTCCCGAAGCTTTCTTT. Drawing the rest from reference TRBV18 and TRBJ1-1, the complete variable domain is NAGVMQNPRHLVRRRGQEARLRCSPMKGHSHVYWYRQLPEEGLKFMVYLQKENIIDESGMPKERFSAEFPKEGPSILRIQQVVRGDSAAYFCASSWDSPEAFFGQGTRLTVV.

This clone has just a few counts. This chain uses TRBV4-3 with TRBJ2-3, with D unresolved. The V end was cut by 0 bases, the J end by 1 base, with 8 bases between. Per germline, CDR1 LGHNA and CDR2 YSLEER. This CDR3 has 15 amino acids. The CDR3 DNA follows: TGCGCCAGCAGCCAAGAAGTGCTCCGCACAGATACGCAGTATTTT. It specifies CASSQEVLRTDTQYF.

V gene TRBV28 combines with J gene TRBJ1-4; 8 bases are a match to TRBD1. V was clipped by 6 bases and J by 10 bases; unmatched bases: 7. The CDR3 runs 13 residues. The V gene's germline CDR1 is MDHEN and CDR2 SYDVKM. CDR3 residues: CASSGTGQGKLFF. The CDR3 DNA reads TGTGCCAGCAGCGGGACAGGCCAGGGAAAACTGTTTTTT.

The chain carries TRBV4-2 and TRBJ2-1; 8 bases fit TRBD2. J gave up 13 bases and V 4 bases, and 6 bases lay outside the gene matches. This CDR3 has 12 amino acids. Germline CDR1 reads LGHNA; CDR2 reads YNFKEQ. CDR3 coding DNA: TGTGCCAGCAGCCCTTCTAGCGGGCCCCAGTTCTTC. It codes for CASSPSSGPQFF.

The chain joins TRBV7-8 to TRBJ1-3, with 7 bases that match TRBD1. The length of the CDR3 is 16 residues. CDR1 is SGHVS, CDR2 FQNEAQ, per germline. The V segment lost 5 bases and the J segment 0 bases; nucleotides outside the gene matches: 7. CDR3 DNA sequence: TGTGCCAGCAGCAGCCGGGACAGCGCCTCTGGAAACACCATATATTTT. Translating gives CASSSRDSASGNTIYF.

J is TRBJ2-6 and V is TRBV27; TRBD1 agrees at 7 bases. J lost 0 bases, V lost 5 bases, and 7 bases had no gene match. The CDR3 has 17 residues. From germline, CDR1 is MNHEY and CDR2 SMNVEV (reference sequence). CDR3: CASSTRTGASGANVLTF. The DNA for the CDR3 is TGTGCCAGCAGTACTCGGACAGGCGCCTCTGGGGCCAACGTCCTGACTTTC.

The rearrangement uses TRBV30 and TRBJ2-3; 15 bases are a match to TRBD2. There are 19 residues in the CDR3. Losses at the gene ends were 2 bases for V and 2 bases for J; bases not matched to a gene: 11. Germline CDR1 reads GTSNPN; CDR2 reads SVGIG (reference sequence). The CDR3 sequence is CAWSIRRTSGRAFTDTQYF. DNA of the CDR3: TGTGCCTGGAGTATCCGTAGGACTAGCGGGAGGGCTTTCACAGATACGCAGTATTTT.

This clone was observed a handful of times. The rearrangement links TRBV28 to TRBJ2-3; 7 positions match TRBD1. Germline V CDR1 and CDR2: MDHEN, SYDVKM. Unmatched junction bases numbered 4, after V lost 3 bases and J lost 1 base. The CDR3 extends over 15 amino acids. CDR3 in DNA: TGTGCCAGCAGTTTTGAGGGGGCCGGCACAGATACGCAGTATTTT. Its translation is CASSFEGAGTDTQYF. Combining the CDR3 with reference TRBV28 and TRBJ2-3 gives the whole variable domain DVKVTQSSRYLVKRTGEKVFLECVQDMDHENMFWYRQDPGLGLRLIYFSYDVKMKEKGDIPEGYSVSREKKERFSLILESASTNQTSMYLCASSFEGAGTDTQYFGPGTRLTVL.

Only one count was recorded for this clone. The rearrangement uses TRBV29-1 and TRBJ2-7, with 8 bases identical to TRBD1. V trimming: 2 bases; J trimming: 6 bases; junction bases outside the gene matches: 6. The CDR3 covers 13 residues. The germline V gene has CDR1 SQVTM and CDR2 ANQGSEA. The CDR3 bases are TGCAGCGTTGAACCCGACAGGGGCGGCGAGCAGTACTTC. Amino acids: CSVEPDRGGEQYF.

The chain joins TRBV7-9 to TRBJ1-1; TRBD1 matches at 7 bases. The trim removed 3 bases at V and 5 bases at J, leaving 9 bases unmatched. Germline V lookup: CDR1 SEHNR, CDR2 FQNEAQ (reference sequence). CDR3 length equals 15 residues. CDR3 bases: TGTGCCAGCAGCTTGTGGTCAGGGGGTCTGACTGAAGCTTTCTTT. Its translation is CASSLWSGGLTEAFF.

This chain links TRBV6-5 with TRBJ1-4, with 9 bases that match TRBD1. V shed 5 bases, J shed 13 bases, and the junction held 5 bases outside the gene matches. Per the germline V gene, CDR1 is MNHEY and CDR2 is SVGAGI. The CDR3 runs 12 residues. CDR3 sequence: CASSPDRGRLFF. As DNA, the CDR3 is TGTGCCAGCAGTCCCGACAGGGGGAGACTGTTTTTT.

This clone has just one count. V is TRBV30 and J is TRBJ2-7, with D possibly TRBD2 on 6 matching bases. V was clipped by 2 bases and J by 3 bases, with 20 bases between them. CDR1 GTSNPN and CDR2 SVGIG come from the germline V gene (reference sequence). This CDR3 is built from 16 residues. CDR3 sequence reads: CAWSLSRDSRGYEQYF. CDR3 sequence (DNA): TGTGCCTGGAGTTTATCCCGGGACTCGAGGGGCTACGAGCAGTACTTC. The variable domain in full, with the rest retrieved from reference TRBV30 and TRBJ2-7, is SQTIHQWPATLVQPVGSPLSLECTVEGTSNPNLYWYRQAAGRGLQLLFYSVGIGQISSEVPQNLSASRPQDRQFILSSKKLLLSDSGFYLCAWSLSRDSRGYEQYFGPGTRLTVT.

The V gene is TRBV7-2, the J gene TRBJ2-1; maybe TRBD1 (6 bases). V lost 4 bases to trimming and J lost 2 bases, with 9 bases between them. The germline V gene has CDR1 SGHTA and CDR2 FQGNSA. The length of the CDR3 is 14 residues. For the CDR3, the DNA is TGTGCCAGCAGCTCGCCAGGGGCCTACAATGAGCAGTTCTTC. Translation gives CASSSPGAYNEQFF.

The chain employs TRBV9 and TRBJ2-5, with D maybe TRBD2 (6 bases). V lost 0 bases and J 0 bases, leaving 21 bases between the germline ends. The CDR3 length is 19 residues. Germline CDR1 is SGDLS and CDR2 is YYNGEE. As DNA, the CDR3 is TGTGCCAGCAGCGTAGGACTAGGTAGAGAAAAAAATAACCAAGAGACCCAGTACTTC. Amino acids: CASSVGLGREKNNQETQYF.

The chain links TRBV9 to TRBJ2-1; 9 bases line up with TRBD1. The V gene's germline CDR1 is SGDLS and CDR2 YYNGEE. J lost 9 bases, V lost 0 bases, and 7 bases had no gene match. The CDR3 length is 15 residues. CDR3 loop: CASSVEGQGYGEQFF. DNA for the CDR3: TGTGCCAGCAGCGTAGAGGGACAGGGTTATGGTGAGCAGTTCTTC.

This clone was seen a few times. The rearrangement joins TRBV6-6 to TRBJ1-5; the match to TRBD1 covers 7 bases. In germline, CDR1 is MNHNY, CDR2 SVGAGI (reference sequence). The V segment lost 7 bases and the J segment 0 bases; nucleotides outside the gene matches: 9. The CDR3 sequence is 16 residues long. CDR3 in DNA: TGTGCCAGCACCTCCCACAGGGGTGGTAGCAATCAGCCCCAGCATTTT. Protein product: CASTSHRGGSNQPQHF.

The rearrangement links TRBV7-9 to TRBJ2-7; no clear D gene. The CDR3 contains 15 residues. CDR1 is SEHNR, CDR2 FQNEAQ, per germline (reference sequence). Trimming took off 3 bases at V and 0 bases at J, with 12 bases between the two ends. DNA of the CDR3: TGTGCCAGCAGCTTGGGCCCCCAGAGCTCCTACGAGCAGTACTTC. Translating it yields CASSLGPQSSYEQYF.

The chain recombines TRBV15 with TRBJ1-2, with TRBD1 as a possible D gene (5 bases). The V end was cut by 2 bases, the J end by 0 bases, with 10 bases between. The germline V gene has CDR1 LNHNV and CDR2 YYDKDF (reference sequence). The CDR3 spans 15 residues. CDR3 in amino acids: CATSRPGFSNYGYTF. The DNA for the CDR3 is TGTGCCACCAGCAGACCAGGGTTTTCTAACTATGGCTACACCTTC.

A single count supports this clone. The chain employs TRBV19 and TRBJ2-1; D not certain. The CDR3 has 12 residues. Trimming pared 5 bases from V and 10 bases from J, leaving 12 bases between. Germline assignment: CDR1 LNHDA and CDR2 SQIVND (reference sequence). The CDR3 loop reads CASSSIFGEQFF. CDR3 nucleotides: TGTGCCAGTAGTTCAATATTTGGGGAGCAGTTCTTC. The variable domain in full, with the rest retrieved from reference TRBV19 and TRBJ2-1, is DGGITQSPKYLFRKEGQNVTLSCEQNLNHDAMYWYRQDPGQGLRLIYYSQIVNDFQKGDIAEGYSVSREKKESFPLTVTSAQKNPTAFYLCASSSIFGEQFFGPGTRLTVL.

The chain is built from TRBV4-1 and TRBJ2-7, with TRBD1 identical over 8 bases. This CDR3 contains 14 residues. V lost 2 bases, J lost 2 bases, and 2 bases stayed unmatched. CDR1 and CDR2 from the germline V gene are MGHRA and YSYEKL. The CDR3 loop reads CASSQQGAPYEQYF. The CDR3 DNA reads as TGCGCCAGCAGCCAACAGGGGGCCCCCTACGAGCAGTACTTC.

This clone was counted a single time. This chain uses TRBV7-6 with TRBJ2-7; 7 bases map to TRBD1. This CDR3 has 14 amino acids. The J segment lost 3 bases and the V segment lost 1 base, leaving 3 bases of the junction unmatched. Per germline, CDR1 SGHVS and CDR2 FNYEAQ. CDR3 sequence (DNA): TGTGCCAGCAGCTTAGGGACAGGCCACTACGAGCAGTACTTC. Translating it yields CASSLGTGHYEQYF.

V and J are TRBV28 and TRBJ2-4; D is uncertain. Trimming removed 5 bases from V and 8 bases from J, with 22 bases in between. This CDR3 is built from 16 residues. Germline V gene lookup returns CDR1 MDHEN and CDR2 SYDVKM. The CDR3 loop reads CASSPESYGSMDIQYF. CDR3 nucleotides: TGTGCCAGCAGTCCGGAGAGTTACGGAAGCATGGACATTCAGTACTTC.

J is TRBJ1-3 and V is TRBV5-1; D unclear. This CDR3 comprises 14 residues. CDR1 and CDR2 (germline): SGHRS, YFSETQ. Between the trimmed V and J ends, which lost 3 bases and 4 bases, there was a span of 11 bases. The CDR3 DNA reads as TGCGCCAGCAGCTACGGACCCCCCGGAAACACCATATATTTT. This sequence encodes CASSYGPPGNTIYF.